One T cell receptor beta chain is described in this entry. Antigen: not known. The data were taken from a study of shared clonotypes between healthy human individuals. Sequenced by immunoSEQ multiplex PCR; TCRdb stores in-frame clones only, minus some. The table records approximately 740,000 clones, almost 95% of them present only once. Germline-derived CDR1 and CDR2 are MNHEY and SVGAGI. V shed 2 bases and J shed 2 bases, with 10 bases lying between them. This CDR3 comprises 14 residues. Naive CD8 cells, CD45RO-negative and positively selected for CCR7, excluded terminally differentiated effector memory CD45RA+ cells. Donors comprised only Caucasian adults living in Nashville, Tennessee. Overall study findings and caveats: A handful of donors showed sharing of around 5% of naive CD4 clonotypes.

This sequence joins TRBV6-5 and TRBJ2-7; no clear D. The sequencing input was naive CD8+ T cells sorted from blood. The clonotype was recovered from a man aged 25 to 40 in good health. CDR3 amino acids: CASSYMGNPYEQYF. The CDR3 region has the DNA TGTGCCAGCAGTTACATGGGGAATCCCTACGAGCAGTACTTC.